Below, 24 T cell receptor beta chains from the same sample are listed, as sequenced in a study of blood T cell repertoires in COVID-19. Some clones are missing from TCRdb's copy, which holds only in-frame ones; the method was immunoSEQ multiplex PCR. The table records under 300,000 clones, under 95% of them present only once. The sequencing input was PBMCs or T cells enriched from blood (not recorded which). The receptors come from a woman in her late teens or twenties who had recovered from COVID-19.

This clone was found once. The CDR3 protein is CASRPGRTRGYTF. The CDR3 DNA reads TGTGCCAGCCGCCCTGGGAGAACCCGTGGCTACACCTTC. The chain carries TRBV6-5 and TRBJ1-2; D remains ambiguous. Germline V gives CDR1 MNHEY, CDR2 SVGAGI. V dropped 8 bases and J dropped 7 bases, with 17 bases sitting between them. The CDR3 totals 13 residues.

The chain carries TRBV6-5 and TRBJ2-5, with D unclear. This CDR3 region has 12 residues. V was clipped by 6 bases and J by 5 bases, with 10 bases between them. The germline gives CDR1 MNHEY, CDR2 SVGAGI. CDR3 residues: CASSPMEETQYF. The CDR3 nucleotides read TGTGCCAGCAGCCCAATGGAGGAGACCCAGTACTTC.

V is TRBV11-3 and J is TRBJ2-5, with 11 bases that match TRBD1. With V trimmed by 4 bases and J by 5 bases, 3 bases remained unmatched. This CDR3 is 14 amino acids long. The germline V gene has CDR1 SGHNT and CDR2 YENEEA. The CDR3 DNA follows: TGTGCCAGCAGCTCGGGACAGGGGGGGGAGACCCAGTACTTC. This gives the protein CASSSGQGGETQYF.

A remark on this clone: This sample also contains other DNA sequences that code for the same CDR3. This chain uses TRBV20-1 with TRBJ2-7; D call uncertain. The V end lost 1 base, the J end lost 1 base, and 2 bases lay between the germline ends. Per the germline V gene, CDR1 is DFQATT and CDR2 is SNEGSKA (reference sequence). The CDR3 loop spans 11 amino acids. The CDR3 DNA reads as TGCAGTGCTAGAGCGTCCTACGAGCAGTACTTC. Translating it yields CSARASYEQYF.

V usage is TRBV27 and J usage is TRBJ1-5, with D possibly TRBD1 on 5 matching bases. This CDR3 region has 15 residues. Germline values: CDR1 MNHEY, CDR2 SMNVEV (reference sequence). The ends were cut back, 6 bases at V and 0 bases at J, with 12 bases in the middle. CDR3 residues: CASRQNRYSNQPQHF. For the CDR3, the DNA is TGTGCCAGCAGACAAAACAGGTATAGCAATCAGCCCCAGCATTTT.

The chain recombines TRBV7-2 with TRBJ2-1; D not resolved. In germline, CDR1 is SGHTA, CDR2 FQGNSA. V lost 1 base to trimming and J lost 8 bases, with 9 bases between them. This CDR3 is 13 amino acids long. This chain's CDR3 is CASSLEIADEQFF. CDR3 DNA sequence: TGTGCCAGCAGCTTAGAGATCGCGGATGAGCAGTTCTTC.

V gene TRBV29-1 combines with J gene TRBJ1-1, with TRBD1 matching 8 bases. The CDR3 length is 13 residues. Germline lookup yields CDR1 SQVTM and CDR2 ANQGSEA. J lost 5 bases, V lost 6 bases, and 8 bases had no gene match. The CDR3 loop reads CSVLGQGQTEAFF. CDR3 in DNA: TGCAGCGTCCTAGGACAGGGCCAGACTGAAGCTTTCTTT.

The chain links TRBV10-3 to TRBJ2-2, with unresolved D. Trimming left V 1 base short and J 6 bases short, with 3 bases between. The germline CDR1 and CDR2 sequences are ENHRY and SYGVKD. The CDR3 is made up of 12 amino acids. The CDR3 spells CAISELSGELFF. The CDR3 bases are TGTGCCATCAGTGAGTTATCCGGGGAGCTGTTTTTT.

The rearrangement joins TRBV7-6 to TRBJ1-1; D uncertain. The CDR3 runs 14 residues. Germline CDR1 reads SGHVS; CDR2 reads FNYEAQ. V was pared by 1 base and J by 1 base, with 7 bases between. The CDR3 region is CASSLGHSNTEAFF. CDR3 nucleotides: TGTGCCAGCAGCTTAGGACATTCGAACACTGAAGCTTTCTTT.

CDR3 in amino acids: CASSGLRGTEAFF. The CDR3 coding sequence is TGTGCCAGCAGTGGCCTCCGGGGCACTGAAGCTTTCTTT. The V gene is TRBV2, the J gene TRBJ1-1; D remains unclear. V was trimmed by 4 bases and J by 4 bases, leaving 10 bases between them. The CDR3 is 13 amino acids. Germline lookup yields CDR1 SNHLY and CDR2 FYNNEI.

V and J are TRBV11-2 and TRBJ2-1, with 9 nucleotides matching TRBD2. The ends lost 7 bases at V and 4 bases at J; junction bases unmatched: 8. Germline lookup yields CDR1 SGHAT and CDR2 FQNNGV. The CDR3 is 15 residues long. CDR3: CASTFSGGTYNEQFF. CDR3 nucleotides: TGTGCCAGCACCTTTAGCGGGGGAACATACAATGAGCAGTTCTTC.

The V call is TRBV6-5, the J call TRBJ1-1; 7 nucleotides line up with TRBD1. This CDR3 comprises 14 residues. Losses at the gene ends were 6 bases for V and 0 bases for J; bases not matched to a gene: 4. CDR1 MNHEY and CDR2 SVGAGI come from the germline V gene. CDR3 nucleotide sequence: TGTGCCAGCAGGGAGACAGGGCTGAACACTGAAGCTTTCTTT. It yields the protein CASRETGLNTEAFF.

The chain recombines TRBV6-5 with TRBJ1-4; possible D gene TRBD1, 5 bases. Trimming removed 0 bases at V and 8 bases at J, with 10 bases between. The CDR3 consists of 14 residues. Germline V CDR1 and CDR2: MNHEY, SVGAGI. In DNA, the CDR3 is TGTGCCAGCAGTTACTCCGAGGGACTGGAAAAACTGTTTTTT. Its protein is CASSYSEGLEKLFF.

This clone was counted only a few times. The chain carries TRBV15 and TRBJ2-7; D gene unclear. This CDR3 spans 12 amino acids. CDR1 is LNHNV and CDR2 is YYDKDF in the germline V gene (reference sequence). The V end lost 3 bases, the J end lost 8 bases, and 11 bases lay between the germline ends. The CDR3 DNA is TGTGCCACCAGCAGCCCGACCGACAAGCAGTACTTC. Its protein is CATSSPTDKQYF.

V is TRBV2 and J is TRBJ1-2; tentative D call: TRBD1 (5 bases). CDR3 size: 14 residues. V was clipped by 4 bases and J by 1 base, with 10 bases between them. Germline loops: CDR1 SNHLY, CDR2 FYNNEI. The CDR3 nucleotides are TGTGCCAGCAGTGCCGCAGGGCTTAACTATGGCTACACCTTC. Its translation is CASSAAGLNYGYTF.

The chain couples TRBV14 to TRBJ2-4; no definite D call. The V end was cut by 1 base, the J end by 6 bases, with 7 bases between. Germline V gene data show CDR1 as SGHDN and CDR2 as FVKESK. The CDR3 is 13 amino acids. CDR3 bases: TGTGCCAGCAGCCAAGGGGCCCCAAACATTCAGTACTTC. Protein sequence: CASSQGAPNIQYF.

This chain joins TRBV24-1 and TRBJ1-5, with D perhaps matching TRBD1 (6 bases). CDR3 length equals 14 residues. With 4 bases removed from V and 9 bases from J, the gap between germline ends came to 15 bases. Germline V CDR1 and CDR2: KGHDR, SFDVKD. In DNA, the CDR3 is TGTGCCACCAGTGACCCGGGACAAGTTAGGCCCCAGCATTTT. Its translation is CATSDPGQVRPQHF.

The V call is TRBV29-1, the J call TRBJ1-1; D is perhaps TRBD1 (5 bases). Trimming removed 2 bases at V and 0 bases at J, with 10 bases between. This CDR3 comprises 14 residues. Germline V CDR1 and CDR2: SQVTM, ANQGSEA. Here the CDR3 reads CSVERGGVNTEAFF. DNA of the CDR3: TGCAGCGTTGAAAGGGGCGGCGTGAACACTGAAGCTTTCTTT.

The chain carries TRBV27 and TRBJ1-5; possibly TRBD1 for D (6 bases). This CDR3 comprises 14 residues. The ends were cut back, 6 bases at V and 3 bases at J, with 12 bases in the middle. Germline V gene data show CDR1 as MNHEY and CDR2 as SMNVEV (reference sequence). The CDR3 bases are TGTGCCAGCAGCCCCGGACAGCACAATCAGCCCCAGCATTTT. Protein product: CASSPGQHNQPQHF.

This clone is a singleton in its sample. The V and J genes are TRBV28 and TRBJ2-7, with 7 bases identical to TRBD1. Germline values: CDR1 MDHEN, CDR2 SYDVKM. Germline trimming cut 5 bases from V and 2 bases from J; bases unmatched to any gene: 6. This CDR3 has 14 amino acids. Here the CDR3 reads CASSPGQPPYEQYF. The CDR3 DNA sequence: TGTGCCAGCAGTCCGGGACAGCCACCCTACGAGCAGTACTTC.

The chain is built from TRBV7-9 and TRBJ2-6, with TRBD1 identical over 10 bases. The germline gives CDR1 SEHNR, CDR2 FQNEAQ (reference sequence). The CDR3 is 18 amino acids. V lost 3 bases to trimming and J lost 2 bases; unmatched junction nucleotides: 7. CDR3 coding DNA: TGTGCCAGCAGCTTTCCGACAGGGGGCGGCACTGGGGCCAACGTCCTGACTTTC. This sequence encodes CASSFPTGGGTGANVLTF.

The chain is built from TRBV5-1 and TRBJ2-6; D call uncertain. The CDR3 has 16 amino acids. Germline V gives CDR1 SGHRS, CDR2 YFSETQ. With 1 base removed from V and 2 bases from J, the gap between germline ends came to 10 bases. The DNA of the CDR3 is TGCGCCAGCAGCTTGACACAAATTCCTGGGGCCAACGTCCTGACTTTC. This encodes CASSLTQIPGANVLTF.

This sequence joins TRBV5-1 and TRBJ1-3, with 11 bases aligning to TRBD1. J gave up 1 base and V 3 bases, and 3 bases lay outside the gene matches. The CDR3 has 16 residues. Germline V gene lookup returns CDR1 SGHRS and CDR2 YFSETQ. The CDR3 loop is CASSSGTGGSGNTIYF. CDR3 nucleotides: TGCGCCAGCAGCTCCGGGACAGGGGGTTCTGGAAACACCATATATTTT.

The chain recombines TRBV28 with TRBJ1-3; no reliable D call. Germline V lookup: CDR1 MDHEN, CDR2 SYDVKM. The CDR3 is 15 amino acids. V lost 3 bases and J lost 2, with 11 bases in between. The CDR3 coding sequence is TGTGCCAGCAGTTTGCGGGTCCCAACTGGAAACACCATATATTTT. Translating gives CASSLRVPTGNTIYF.